The 23 T cell receptor beta chains below come from one sample, sequenced in a study of T cell repertoires in cytomegalovirus infection. MiXCR was run by TCRdb on the reads, yielding one entry per CDR3 protein. Among approximately 550,000 distinct CDR3 sequences listed, 15% to 20% were seen once. The sequencing sample was made of CD8+ T cells from PBMCs. These receptors were collected from a human donor in good health (CMV status not recorded). Some clones in this sample may be carry-over from other donors' samples.

The chain joins TRBV2 to TRBJ2-7; 7 bases align to TRBD1. V dropped 8 bases and J dropped 3; count of bases not matched to a gene: 7. This CDR3 is built from 13 residues. Germline V gene sequence: CDR1 SNHLY, CDR2 FYNNEI. Written as DNA, the CDR3 is TGTGCCAGCGGTTTGGGACAGAACTACGAGCAGTACTTC. Residues: CASGLGQNYEQYF.

This clonotype has a count of ten or more. The chain couples TRBV7-8 to TRBJ1-1; D is unresolved. This CDR3 region has 13 residues. Trimming cost V 5 bases and J 1 base, with 8 bases left between them. CDR1 is SGHVS and CDR2 is FQNEAQ in the germline V gene. The CDR3 spells CASSPNRNTEAFF. The CDR3, as DNA: TGTGCCAGCAGCCCCAATCGGAACACTGAAGCTTTCTTT.

The V and J genes are TRBV12-3 or TRBV12-4 and TRBJ1-3; 7 nucleotides agree with TRBD1. J was trimmed by 2 bases and V by 4 bases; bases with no gene match: 2. This CDR3 comprises 14 residues. The CDR3 nucleotides read TGTGCCAGCAGTTATGACAGGGCTGGAAACACCATATATTTT. Translating it yields CASSYDRAGNTIYF.

This clonotype appeared many times. The J gene is TRBJ2-3, the V gene TRBV9; no definite D call. The CDR3 extends over 12 amino acids. CDR1 is SGDLS and CDR2 is YYNGEE in the germline V gene. The V end lost 4 bases, the J end lost 0 bases, and 3 bases lay between the germline ends. CDR3 sequence: CASSLSTDTQYF. CDR3 sequence (DNA): TGTGCCAGCAGCTTAAGCACAGATACGCAGTATTTT.

This clonotype was counted a few times. The chain recombines TRBV6-5 with TRBJ2-7; no definite D call. Germline CDR1 is MNHEY and CDR2 is SVGAGI. Trimming removed 2 bases from V and 1 base from J, with 15 bases in between. The CDR3 covers 16 residues. This chain's CDR3 is CASSYGQPGLSYEQYF. The CDR3 DNA sequence: TGTGCCAGCAGTTACGGCCAACCCGGGCTTTCCTACGAGCAGTACTTC.

V is TRBV11-3 and J is TRBJ2-7, with D unclear. This CDR3 comprises 15 residues. Germline V gene data show CDR1 as SGHNT and CDR2 as YENEEA. V shed 5 bases and J shed 6 bases, with 20 bases lying between them. CDR3 sequence (DNA): TGTGCCAGCAGCCAGGCAGGTGACGAGATCTCCGAGCAGTACTTC. This gives the protein CASSQAGDEISEQYF.

This clonotype was counted at least ten times. This sequence joins TRBV7-6 and TRBJ1-5; D might be TRBD1 (5 bases). Germline V gene sequence: CDR1 SGHVS, CDR2 FNYEAQ. This CDR3 has 15 amino acids. The V gene lost 0 bases and the J gene lost 7 bases, with 13 bases spanning the gap. CDR3 in DNA: TGTGCCAGCAGCTTAGCGCAAGGGGATGAGCAGCCCCAGCATTTT. Translated: CASSLAQGDEQPQHF.

This clonotype was recorded at least ten times. The chain has TRBV27 and TRBJ2-3; tentative D call: TRBD2 (5 bases). Trimming pared 6 bases from V and 0 bases from J, leaving 13 bases between. Germline CDR1 MNHEY, CDR2 SMNVEV (reference sequence). This CDR3 comprises 15 residues. For the CDR3, the DNA is TGTGCCAGCAGCCGCGGGCTTCCCAGCACAGATACGCAGTATTTT. It is translated as CASSRGLPSTDTQYF.

This clonotype was seen only a few times. This chain links TRBV11-2 with TRBJ1-2, with D uncertain. V was cut by 4 bases and J by 0 bases, with 21 bases left in between. Per the germline V gene, CDR1 is SGHAT and CDR2 is FQNNGV. The CDR3 runs to 18 residues. The CDR3 reads CASSYTLRRGATNYGYTF. DNA of the CDR3: TGTGCCAGCAGCTATACCTTAAGGCGCGGAGCGACTAACTATGGCTACACCTTC.

This clonotype was recorded many times. V gene TRBV7-3 combines with J gene TRBJ2-7; 9 bases match TRBD2. Germline loops: CDR1 SGHTA, CDR2 FQGTGA. This CDR3 comprises 14 residues. V dropped 2 bases and J dropped 5; count of bases not matched to a gene: 4. CDR3 coding DNA: TGTGCCAGCAGCTTAGGCGGGGGGGACAACGAGCAGTACTTC. This codes for CASSLGGGDNEQYF.

This chain uses TRBV9 with TRBJ2-1, with D possibly being TRBD1 (5 bases). The germline gives CDR1 SGDLS, CDR2 YYNGEE. The CDR3 is 13 residues long. With 0 bases removed from V and 8 bases from J, the gap between germline ends came to 9 bases. The DNA of the CDR3 is TGTGCCAGCAGCGTAGCGTGGGGCGATGAGCAGTTCTTC. Translation: CASSVAWGDEQFF.

In its sample, this clonotype was seen a few times. The V gene is TRBV14, the J gene TRBJ2-5, with TRBD2 matching 13 bases. Germline-derived CDR1 and CDR2 are SGHDN and FVKESK. With 5 bases clipped from V and 5 bases from J, the junction kept 8 bases outside the gene matches. This CDR3 is built from 16 residues. CDR3 nucleotide sequence: TGTGCCAGCAGCACCCAATTGACTAGCGGGAGGGAGACCCAGTACTTC. Protein: CASSTQLTSGRETQYF.

This clonotype was recorded many times. This rearrangement joins TRBV7-6 to TRBJ1-2; 8 positions agree with TRBD1. The CDR3 runs 14 residues. Germline CDR1 and CDR2: SGHVS and FNYEAQ. The junction had 7 bases not matched to a gene; V was cut back by 2 bases and J by 8 bases. CDR3 DNA sequence: TGTGCCAGCAGCTTAAGTGTGACAGGGGACGGCTACACCTTC. Residues: CASSLSVTGDGYTF.

The rearrangement uses TRBV5-8 and TRBJ1-1; D unresolved. V lost 0 bases to trimming and J lost 5 bases, with 14 bases between them. CDR3 length: 15 amino acids. Germline V lookup: CDR1 SGHTS, CDR2 YDEGEE. The CDR3 bases are TGTGCCAGCAGCTTGGGTGTCAGCCTAGGGACTGAAGCTTTCTTT. Translation gives CASSLGVSLGTEAFF.

This clonotype has at least ten counts. The chain carries TRBV7-3 and TRBJ1-3; 9 bases align to TRBD1. The junction had 3 bases not matched to a gene; V was cut back by 3 bases and J by 0 bases. Germline V lookup: CDR1 SGHTA, CDR2 FQGTGA. There are 16 residues in the CDR3. The CDR3 DNA reads TGTGCCAGCAGCTTCCGGGACAGGGACTCTGGAAACACCATATATTTT. It translates to CASSFRDRDSGNTIYF.

This chain uses TRBV3-1 with TRBJ1-1; unclear D gene. The germline V gene encodes CDR1 LGHDT and CDR2 YNNKEL (reference sequence). Trimming removed 2 bases at V and 4 bases at J, with 8 bases between. This CDR3 is 13 amino acids long. The CDR3 region has the DNA TGTGCCAGCAGCCAAAGAAGACCCACTGAAGCTTTCTTT. This encodes CASSQRRPTEAFF.

A few counts support this clonotype. The chain combines TRBV24-1 with TRBJ2-3; unclear D gene. Per the germline V gene, CDR1 is KGHDR and CDR2 is SFDVKD. The CDR3 has 14 amino acids. V was clipped by 2 bases and J by 1 base, with 6 bases between them. Here the CDR3 DNA reads TGTGCCACCAGTGATTCTCTCCGCACAGATACGCAGTATTTT. Translating it yields CATSDSLRTDTQYF.

The V and J genes are TRBV10-3 and TRBJ1-5, with a tentative D call TRBD1 (5 bases). CDR1 ENHRY and CDR2 SYGVKD come from the germline V gene. The V and J ends lost 4 bases and 8 bases respectively, with 15 bases between them. The CDR3 extends over 14 amino acids. The CDR3 here is CAISGGSDIEPQHF. In DNA, the CDR3 is TGTGCCATCAGTGGGGGCTCGGACATAGAGCCCCAGCATTTT.

Ten or more counts support this clonotype. The chain links TRBV6-6 to TRBJ2-7, with 10 positions matching TRBD1. This CDR3 region has 16 residues. V was pared by 5 bases and J by 5 bases, with 12 bases of the junction left unmatched. Germline CDR1 and CDR2: MNHNY and SVGAGI (reference sequence). CDR3 bases: TGTGCCAGCAGTCATCCCCCGGGACAGGGGACCCACGAGCAGTACTTC. It specifies CASSHPPGQGTHEQYF.

J is TRBJ2-3 and V is TRBV20-1; 7 nucleotides agree with TRBD2. The V and J ends lost 0 bases and 1 base, in that order; junction bases with no gene match: 4. CDR3 length: 15 residues. Germline V CDR1 and CDR2: DFQATT, SNEGSKA (reference sequence). The CDR3 bases are TGCAGTGCTAGAGACATCCTAGCGGGCACAGATACGCAGTATTTT. Protein product: CSARDILAGTDTQYF.

V usage is TRBV7-9 and J usage is TRBJ2-7, with TRBD2 identical over 11 bases. V trimming: 1 base; J trimming: 4 bases; junction bases outside the gene matches: 6. This CDR3 contains 16 residues. CDR1 and CDR2 (germline): SEHNR, FQNEAQ (reference sequence). The CDR3 is CASSLVEGLAVYEQYF. The CDR3 DNA sequence: TGTGCCAGCAGCTTAGTTGAGGGACTAGCGGTTTACGAGCAGTACTTC.

The chain recombines TRBV19 with TRBJ1-1; 10 bases align to TRBD1. The CDR3 totals 14 residues. CDR1 is LNHDA and CDR2 is SQIVND in the germline V gene (reference sequence). The junction had 8 bases not matched to a gene; V was cut back by 7 bases and J by 6 bases. The DNA for the CDR3 is TGTGCCAGTACTCCGGGACAGGGGTTCTCTGAAGCTTTCTTT. Amino acid sequence: CASTPGQGFSEAFF. Filled out from reference TRBV19 and TRBJ1-1, the complete variable domain reads DGGITQSPKYLFRKEGQNVTLSCEQNLNHDAMYWYRQDPGQGLRLIYYSQIVNDFQKGDIAEGYSVSREKKESFPLTVTSAQKNPTAFYLCASTPGQGFSEAFFGQGTRLTVV.

The chain employs TRBV6-5 and TRBJ1-2; TRBD1 might be the D (5 bases). Per the germline V gene, CDR1 is MNHEY and CDR2 is SVGAGI. The CDR3 has 14 amino acids. V was shortened by 6 bases and J by 4 bases, with 15 bases between the two germline ends. In DNA, the CDR3 is TGTGCCAGCAGAAACAGGTCTCAAGGCTATGGCTACACCTTC. Translated, it gives CASRNRSQGYGYTF.